This T cell receptor (beta chain) came from a study of tumor and adjacent non-tumor tissue in lung cancer. Turning to the study itself: There were about twelve adenocarcinoma, a couple of squamous cell carcinoma and 1 small cell lung cancer cases. Study results and limitations: Tumor repertoires had a smaller top 100 clone share than normal lung.

With respect to this clonotype: Its matching antigen is unknown.

A modified ARM-PCR protocol with three rounds of nested PCR amplified TCRbeta. TCRdb fed the multiplex PCR reads into MiXCR, producing one record per CDR3 protein. The table includes approximately 110,000 distinct CDR3 sequences, 60% to 65% detected once. RNA was extracted from bulk tissue without any cell sorting. This non-tumor lung sample came from over 3 cm beyond the tumor edge. Sequencing was performed on distant non-tumor lung tissue. The sequence came from a man aged 60-69 years with non-small cell lung cancer.

CDR3 sequence (DNA): TGTACCAACAGCTTAGAACTGCACGAGCAGTACTTC. Translated: CTNSLELHEQYF. The chain has TRBV11-2 and TRBJ2-7; no reliable D call. Per the germline V gene, CDR1 is SGHAT and CDR2 is FQNNGV. The CDR3 covers 12 residues.